Only a few counts were recorded for the clone carrying this T cell receptor (beta chain). Its antigen is undetermined. The sample is drawn from a study of T cell repertoires in cytomegalovirus infection. Study-level information: Signatures in public TCR beta sequences pointed to both CMV infection and matching HLA type.

From the reads, TCRdb called clonotypes with MiXCR, one entry per CDR3 protein. The sample contains some 350,000 distinct CDR3 sequences, 29% of which appear only once. The clonotype originates from a human donor in good health (CMV status not recorded). Some clones in this sample may be carry-over from other donors' samples. Here the sequenced sample was cultured PBMCs, taken from culture after CMV antigen stimulation.

CDR3 region: CASSSHRGPGVNTEAFF. CDR3 in DNA: TGTGCCAGCAGCTCACACAGGGGGCCGGGGGTGAACACTGAAGCTTTCTTT. This chain uses TRBV7-3 with TRBJ1-1; 9 positions match TRBD1. The CDR3 is 17 amino acids. The trim removed 4 bases at V and 0 bases at J, leaving 9 bases unmatched. From germline, CDR1 is SGHTA and CDR2 FQGTGA.